This TCR beta chain was recorded in a study of response to subunit inactivated influenza vaccine. Germline CDR1 reads MNHEY; CDR2 reads SVGAGI. The CDR3 is 17 amino acids. J gave up 6 bases and V 0 bases, and 13 bases lay outside the gene matches. This clonotype was recorded a few times. TCRdb used MiXCR to reprocess the RT-PCR reads, holding one entry per CDR3 protein. Of about 780,000 distinct CDR3 sequences listed, about a fifth were seen once; the top ten hold 9.5% to 13%. V usage is TRBV6-5 and J usage is TRBJ2-7, with 8 bases lining up with TRBD2. The TCR comes from a man aged 50-60 years who received an inactivated influenza vaccine. The sequenced sample was PBMCs from blood, obtained 5 days after vaccination. This chain's CDR3 is CASSYSHPGAGGTEQYF. The CDR3, as DNA: TGTGCCAGCAGTTACTCTCATCCAGGCGCGGGAGGAACCGAGCAGTACTTC.